These 25 T cell receptor beta chains share one sample of origin, sequenced in a study of identical twins. A single record per CDR3 protein comes from TCRdb applying MiXCR to the 5' RACE reads. Of 400,000 to 500,000 distinct CDR3 sequences listed, around an eighth were seen once; the top ten hold approximately 1%. These data were also reused for a study on yellow fever vaccine responses in identical twins.

Sequenced sample: CD4+ T cells sorted from blood. The receptors derive from a woman younger than 30 in good health.

This clonotype was observed a handful of times. The chain joins TRBV5-6 to TRBJ2-7; unclear D gene. Germline V gene sequence: CDR1 SGHDT, CDR2 YYEEEE. The CDR3 length is 13 residues. Trimming shortened V by 0 bases and J by 3 bases, and 7 bases separated the two germline ends. This chain's CDR3 is CASSLGRLYEQYF. For the CDR3, the DNA is TGTGCCAGCAGCTTGGGAAGGCTCTACGAGCAGTACTTC. The entire variable domain, with the rest obtained from reference TRBV5-6 and TRBJ2-7, is as follows: DAGVTQSPTHLIKTRGQQVTLRCSPKSGHDTVSWYQQALGQGPQFIFQYYEEEERQRGNFPDRFSGHQFPNYSSELNVNALLLGDSALYLCASSLGRLYEQYFGPGTRLTVT.

The chain uses TRBV21-1 and TRBJ2-1; the D call in the table, TRBD2, was not verified against the DNA. TRBV21-1 is given as a pseudogene. This CDR3 has 19 amino acids. CDR3 sequence: CASSKVTRGIGRGGWEQFF. DNA of the CDR3: TGTGCCAGCAGCAAAGTTACTAGAGGAATTGGCCGCGGCGGGTGGGAGCAGTTCTTC.

This clonotype was seen more than once but under ten times. This chain connects TRBV12-3 or TRBV12-4 to TRBJ2-3; 9 nucleotides match TRBD1. After removal of 6 bases from V and 4 bases from J, the junction contained 8 bases not matched to a gene. The CDR3 contains 15 residues. The chain's CDR3 is CASRRAGTGPDTQYF. Written as DNA, the CDR3 is TGTGCCAGCAGGCGGGCCGGGACAGGGCCAGATACGCAGTATTTT.

V usage is TRBV10-3 and J usage is TRBJ2-5, with TRBD2 matching 7 bases. Germline V gene sequence: CDR1 ENHRY, CDR2 SYGVKD. This CDR3 has 14 residues. The V gene end was trimmed by 7 bases and the J gene end by 4 bases; junction bases not matched to a gene: 9. The CDR3 here is CAITSGEGGETQYF. The CDR3 coding sequence is TGTGCCATCACCAGTGGGGAGGGAGGAGAGACCCAGTACTTC.

V gene TRBV11-1 combines with J gene TRBJ2-4, with 7 bases that match TRBD2. The CDR3 length is 19 residues. V shed 4 bases and J 0 bases; nucleotides not matched to a gene: 15. Germline CDR1 SGHAT, CDR2 FQDESV (reference sequence). The CDR3 here is CASSYGILSGDIAKNIQYF. The DNA of the CDR3 is TGTGCCAGCAGCTACGGAATCCTAAGCGGGGATATAGCCAAAAACATTCAGTACTTC.

The chain recombines TRBV5-5 with TRBJ2-1; 13 nucleotides align to TRBD2. This CDR3 spans 21 amino acids. Trimming cost V 5 bases and J 4 bases; bases outside gene matches: 21. Germline V gives CDR1 SGHKS, CDR2 YYEKEE (reference sequence). CDR3: CASRGRDREITSGRVYNEQFF. The CDR3, as DNA: TGTGCCAGCAGGGGTCGGGACAGGGAAATCACTAGCGGGAGGGTTTACAATGAGCAGTTCTTC.

This clonotype was observed many times. This chain joins TRBV6-5 and TRBJ2-2, with TRBD2 identical over 8 bases. Germline CDR1 and CDR2: MNHEY and SVGAGI. Trimming cost V 3 bases and J 5 bases; bases outside gene matches: 5. The CDR3 covers 15 residues. The CDR3 nucleotides are TGTGCCAGCAGTTATGCGGGAGGAGAAACCGGGGAGCTGTTTTTT. Protein product: CASSYAGGETGELFF.

This sequence joins TRBV2 and TRBJ2-7; the D is unclear. V lost 1 base to trimming and J lost 2 bases, with 9 bases between them. Germline CDR1 SNHLY, CDR2 FYNNEI. CDR3 length: 14 amino acids. CDR3 protein: CASSEEVIPYEQYF. DNA of the CDR3: TGTGCCAGCAGTGAAGAGGTCATTCCCTACGAGCAGTACTTC.

The CDR3 loop reads CASSLDPTGWETQYF. The CDR3 nucleotides read TGTGCCAGCAGCCTCGACCCGACAGGGTGGGAGACCCAGTACTTC. V and J are TRBV7-3 and TRBJ2-5; 7 bases map to TRBD1. Germline V CDR1 and CDR2: SGHTA, FQGTGA. The CDR3 loop spans 15 amino acids. With 5 bases clipped from V and 5 bases from J, the junction kept 11 bases outside the gene matches. The full variable domain, rest sourced from reference TRBV7-3 and TRBJ2-5, is GAGVSQTPSNKVTEKGKYVELRCDPISGHTALYWYRQSLGQGPEFLIYFQGTGAADDSGLPNDRFFAVRPEGSVSTLKIQRTERGDSAVYLCASSLDPTGWETQYFGPGTRLLVL.

The gene calls are TRBV20-1 and TRBJ2-1; 13 bases match TRBD2. This CDR3 is built from 15 residues. Germline values: CDR1 DFQATT, CDR2 SNEGSKA (reference sequence). Unmatched junction bases numbered 6, after V lost 5 bases and J lost 5 bases. CDR3 region: CSAFAGLAGNNEQFF. DNA of the CDR3: TGCAGTGCTTTTGCGGGACTAGCGGGAAACAATGAGCAGTTCTTC.

J is TRBJ2-5 and V is TRBV5-1; TRBD2 agrees at 9 bases. V shed 4 bases, J shed 12 bases, and the junction held 16 bases outside the gene matches. Germline V gene sequence: CDR1 SGHRS, CDR2 YFSETQ. The CDR3 runs to 15 residues. The CDR3 loop is CASSGGLANQETKYF. The DNA for the CDR3 is TGCGCCAGCAGCGGGGGACTAGCCAACCAAGAGACTAAGTACTTC.

This clonotype appeared a few times. The V gene is TRBV20-1, the J gene TRBJ2-3; perhaps D is TRBD1 or TRBD2 (6 bases each). Germline loops: CDR1 DFQATT, CDR2 SNEGSKA (reference sequence). CDR3 size: 15 residues. Trimming stripped 3 bases from V and 2 bases from J, with 15 bases between. For the CDR3, the DNA is TGCAGTGCTAGTAAACACGGGGGACACACAGATACGCAGTATTTT. It translates to CSASKHGGHTDTQYF.

This clonotype showed up just a few times. The chain is built from TRBV6-2 or TRBV6-3 and TRBJ2-2, with 7 nucleotides matching TRBD2. V was pared by 5 bases and J by 1 base, with 13 bases of the junction left unmatched. Germline V CDR1 and CDR2: MNHEY, SVGEGT. This CDR3 contains 18 residues. In DNA, the CDR3 is TGTGCCAGCAGTCGACCCACAAAGCGGGACCTGAACACCGGGGAGCTGTTTTTT. Its translation is CASSRPTKRDLNTGELFF.

The V call is TRBV30, the J call TRBJ2-5, with 14 bases identical to TRBD2. CDR1 is GTSNPN, CDR2 SVGIG, per germline (reference sequence). The CDR3 totals 15 residues. V dropped 4 bases and J dropped 4; count of bases not matched to a gene: 5. CDR3 loop: CAWNQGTSGRETQYF. CDR3 sequence (DNA): TGTGCCTGGAACCAGGGGACTAGCGGGAGAGAGACCCAGTACTTC.

This clonotype was counted between two and nine times. V usage is TRBV5-1 and J usage is TRBJ2-5; 7 nucleotides match TRBD1. This CDR3 comprises 17 residues. Germline loops: CDR1 SGHRS, CDR2 YFSETQ. Losses at the gene ends were 1 base for V and 6 bases for J; bases not matched to a gene: 15. The CDR3 region has the DNA TGCGCCAGCAGCTTGACCTACGAGGGGGCAGGGTTGAAGACCCAGTACTTC. This gives the protein CASSLTYEGAGLKTQYF.

This clonotype was counted between two and nine times. CDR3 amino acids: CSVGGGDYGYTF. Here the CDR3 DNA reads TGCAGCGTTGGTGGGGGGGACTATGGCTACACCTTC. The chain employs TRBV29-1 and TRBJ1-2; a weak D match, TRBD1 (5 bases). The V end lost 4 bases, the J end lost 3 bases, and 9 bases lay between the germline ends. CDR1 SQVTM and CDR2 ANQGSEA come from the germline V gene. The CDR3 is made up of 12 amino acids.

The chain joins TRBV7-2 to TRBJ1-5; D is unresolved. This CDR3 region has 13 residues. Trimming cost V 5 bases and J 3 bases, with 8 bases left between them. Germline V gene data show CDR1 as SGHTA and CDR2 as FQGNSA. CDR3: CASSARVNQPQHF. CDR3 DNA sequence: TGTGCCAGCAGCGCCAGAGTCAATCAGCCCCAGCATTTT.

In the case of this clonotype: The DNA is omitted, as the CDR3 cannot be located on it reliably, and the CDR3 follows TCRdb's listing. The genes are TRBV4-3 and TRBJ2-3. From its first to its last residue, the CDR3 has 14 amino acids. Germline CDR1 is LGHNA and CDR2 is YSLEER. The CDR3 spells CASSQDFGPDTQYF.

The genes are TRBV5-1 and TRBJ1-2, with no clear D. This CDR3 region has 13 residues. V was cut by 2 bases and J by 6 bases, with 11 bases left in between. The germline gives CDR1 SGHRS, CDR2 YFSETQ. The CDR3 DNA reads TGCGCCAGCAGCTTAAGGGATCGCAATGGCTACACCTTC. Its protein is CASSLRDRNGYTF.

With regard to this clonotype: At one of its ends the junction is not consistent with the germline gene, which may arise from a read error. V usage is TRBV7-9 and J usage is TRBJ2-2, with 10 nucleotides matching TRBD2. This CDR3 comprises 17 residues. Germline-derived CDR1 and CDR2 are SEHNR and FQNEAQ (reference sequence). CDR3: CASSSRTSGANTGEPFF. The DNA of the CDR3 is TGTGCCAGCAGCTCACGGACTAGCGGAGCGAACACCGGGGAGCCGTTTTTT.

This chain uses TRBV5-1 with TRBJ1-1; D is unresolved. V gave up 4 bases and J gave up 3 bases, with 13 bases separating them. Germline V lookup: CDR1 SGHRS, CDR2 YFSETQ. The CDR3 length is 14 residues. The CDR3 loop is CASSPFSTYTEAFF. CDR3 coding DNA: TGCGCCAGCAGCCCATTTTCGACTTACACTGAAGCTTTCTTT.

This clonotype was seen many times. The chain has TRBV25-1 and TRBJ1-4, with TRBD1 matching 7 bases. The trim removed 4 bases at V and 6 bases at J, leaving 8 bases unmatched. The CDR3 has 15 residues. Germline values: CDR1 MGHDK, CDR2 SYGVNS. CDR3 sequence reads: CASSGYRGNDEKLFF. The CDR3 bases are TGTGCCAGCAGTGGGTACAGGGGAAACGATGAAAAACTGTTTTTT.

V is TRBV5-6 and J is TRBJ2-7; D is uncertain. Trimming removed 1 base at V and 2 bases at J, with 16 bases between. The CDR3 is made up of 16 amino acids. The germline CDR1 and CDR2 sequences are SGHDT and YYEEEE. In DNA form, the CDR3 reads TGTGCCAGCAGCTTGCGTCGCAGCCCCCGAACCTACGAGCAGTACTTC. This gives the protein CASSLRRSPRTYEQYF.

This clonotype was observed a few times. This chain uses TRBV7-9 with TRBJ2-3, with 9 bases that match TRBD1. This CDR3 is built from 17 residues. Per the germline V gene, CDR1 is SEHNR and CDR2 is FQNEAQ (reference sequence). V was clipped by 4 bases and J by 4 bases; unmatched bases: 12. The CDR3 protein is CASSSSWGTGGADTQYF. CDR3 nucleotides: TGTGCCAGCAGCTCTAGCTGGGGTACAGGGGGCGCAGATACGCAGTATTTT.

This clonotype was counted between two and nine times. The chain has TRBV20-1 and TRBJ2-1; possibly TRBD2 for D (6 bases). V was shortened by 3 bases and J by 4 bases, with 13 bases between the two germline ends. CDR1 DFQATT and CDR2 SNEGSKA come from the germline V gene (reference sequence). CDR3 length equals 14 residues. The CDR3 loop is CSASKLAAYNEQFF. The CDR3 DNA follows: TGCAGTGCTAGCAAACTAGCAGCTTACAATGAGCAGTTCTTC.